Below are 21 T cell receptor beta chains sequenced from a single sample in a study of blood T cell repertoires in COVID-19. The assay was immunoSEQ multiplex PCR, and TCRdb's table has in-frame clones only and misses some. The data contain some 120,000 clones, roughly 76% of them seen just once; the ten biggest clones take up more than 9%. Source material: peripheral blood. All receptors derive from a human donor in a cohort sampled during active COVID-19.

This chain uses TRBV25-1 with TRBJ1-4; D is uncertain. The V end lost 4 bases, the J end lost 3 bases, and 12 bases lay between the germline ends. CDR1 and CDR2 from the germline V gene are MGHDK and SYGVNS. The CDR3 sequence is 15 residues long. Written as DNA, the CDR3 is TGTGCCAGCAGTGGATCCGGACTTTCTAATGAAAAACTGTTTTTT. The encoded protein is CASSGSGLSNEKLFF. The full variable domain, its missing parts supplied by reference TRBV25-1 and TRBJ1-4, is EADIYQTPRYLVIGTGKKITLECSQTMGHDKMYWYQQDPGMELHLIHYSYGVNSTEKGDLSSESTVSRIRTEHFPLTLESARPSHTSQYLCASSGSGLSNEKLFFGSGTQLSVL.

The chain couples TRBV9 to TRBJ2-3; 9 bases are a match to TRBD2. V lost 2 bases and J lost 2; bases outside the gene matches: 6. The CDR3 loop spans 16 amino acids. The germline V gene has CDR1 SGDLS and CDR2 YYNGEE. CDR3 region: CASSVGIAGVTDTQYF. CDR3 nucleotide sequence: TGTGCCAGCAGCGTCGGAATAGCGGGAGTCACAGATACGCAGTATTTT. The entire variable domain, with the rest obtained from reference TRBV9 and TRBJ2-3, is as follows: DSGVTQTPKHLITATGQRVTLRCSPRSGDLSVYWYQQSLDQGLQFLIQYYNGEERAKGNILERFSAQQFPDLHSELNLSSLELGDSALYFCASSVGIAGVTDTQYFGPGTRLTVL.

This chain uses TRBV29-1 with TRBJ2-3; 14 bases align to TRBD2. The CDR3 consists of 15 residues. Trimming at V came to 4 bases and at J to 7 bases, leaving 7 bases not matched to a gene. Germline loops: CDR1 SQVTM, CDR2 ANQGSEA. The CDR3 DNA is TGCAGCGTTGTCAGACTAGCGGGGGGGCTTAATACGCAGTATTTT. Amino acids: CSVVRLAGGLNTQYF.

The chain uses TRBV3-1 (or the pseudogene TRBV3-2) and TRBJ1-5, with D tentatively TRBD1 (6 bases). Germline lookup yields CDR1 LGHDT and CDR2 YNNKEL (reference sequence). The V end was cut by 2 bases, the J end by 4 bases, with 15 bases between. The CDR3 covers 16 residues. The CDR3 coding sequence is TGTGCCAGCAGCCAAATGGCACAGGGAGAAAATCAGCCCCAGCATTTT. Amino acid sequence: CASSQMAQGENQPQHF.

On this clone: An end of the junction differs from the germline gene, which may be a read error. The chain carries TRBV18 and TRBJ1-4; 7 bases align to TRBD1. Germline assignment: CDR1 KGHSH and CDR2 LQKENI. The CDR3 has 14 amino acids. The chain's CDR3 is CASSPQGSNEKLFF. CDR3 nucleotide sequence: TGTGCCAGCTCCCCACAGGGGTCTAATGAAAAACTGTTTTTT.

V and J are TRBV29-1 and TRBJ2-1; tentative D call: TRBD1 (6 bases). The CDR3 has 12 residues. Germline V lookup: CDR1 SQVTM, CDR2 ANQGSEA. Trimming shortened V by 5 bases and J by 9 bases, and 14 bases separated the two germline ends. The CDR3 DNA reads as TGCAGCGTTTCATACAGGGCTGGTGAGCAGTTCTTC. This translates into CSVSYRAGEQFF.

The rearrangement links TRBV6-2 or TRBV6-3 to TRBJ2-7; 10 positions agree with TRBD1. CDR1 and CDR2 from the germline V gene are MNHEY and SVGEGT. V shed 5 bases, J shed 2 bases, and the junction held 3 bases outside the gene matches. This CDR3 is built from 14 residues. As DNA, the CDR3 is TGTGCCAGCAGTCCGGGACAGGGGACCTACGAGCAGTACTTC. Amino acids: CASSPGQGTYEQYF.

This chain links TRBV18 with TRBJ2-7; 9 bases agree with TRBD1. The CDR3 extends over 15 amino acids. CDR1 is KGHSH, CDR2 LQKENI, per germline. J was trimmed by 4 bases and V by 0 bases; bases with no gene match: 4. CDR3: CASSPPSGTGYEQYF. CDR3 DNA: TGTGCCAGCTCACCACCTAGTGGGACAGGGTACGAGCAGTACTTC.

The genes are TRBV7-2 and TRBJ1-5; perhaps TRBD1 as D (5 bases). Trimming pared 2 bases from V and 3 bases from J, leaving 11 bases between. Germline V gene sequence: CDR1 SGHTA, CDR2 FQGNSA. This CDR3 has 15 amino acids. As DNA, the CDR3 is TGTGCCAGCAGCTTAAGATCGGGGGACAATCAGCCCCAGCATTTT. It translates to CASSLRSGDNQPQHF.

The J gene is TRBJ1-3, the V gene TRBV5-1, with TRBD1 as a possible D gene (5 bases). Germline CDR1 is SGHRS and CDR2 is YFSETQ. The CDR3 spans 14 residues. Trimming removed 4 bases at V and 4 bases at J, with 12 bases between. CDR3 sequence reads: CASSAGPSGNTIYF. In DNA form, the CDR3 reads TGCGCCAGCAGCGCAGGGCCCTCAGGAAACACCATATATTTT.

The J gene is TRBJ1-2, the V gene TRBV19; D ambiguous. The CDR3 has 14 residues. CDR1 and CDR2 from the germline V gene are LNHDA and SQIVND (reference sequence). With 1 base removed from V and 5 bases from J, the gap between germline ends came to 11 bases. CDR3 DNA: TGTGCCAGTAGTATAGGATCGGCAGCGTATGGCTACACCTTC. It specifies CASSIGSAAYGYTF.

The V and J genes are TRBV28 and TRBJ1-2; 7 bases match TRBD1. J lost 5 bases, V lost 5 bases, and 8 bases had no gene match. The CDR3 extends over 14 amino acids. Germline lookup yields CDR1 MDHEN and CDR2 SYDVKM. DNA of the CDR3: TGTGCCAGCAGTAAGACAGGGATTACTTATGGCTACACCTTC. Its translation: CASSKTGITYGYTF.

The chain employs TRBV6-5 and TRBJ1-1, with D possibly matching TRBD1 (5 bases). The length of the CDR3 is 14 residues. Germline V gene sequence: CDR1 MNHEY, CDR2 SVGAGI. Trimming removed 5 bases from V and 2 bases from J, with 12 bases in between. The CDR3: CASSIYQGNTEAFF. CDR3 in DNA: TGTGCCAGCAGTATTTACCAGGGAAACACTGAAGCTTTCTTT.

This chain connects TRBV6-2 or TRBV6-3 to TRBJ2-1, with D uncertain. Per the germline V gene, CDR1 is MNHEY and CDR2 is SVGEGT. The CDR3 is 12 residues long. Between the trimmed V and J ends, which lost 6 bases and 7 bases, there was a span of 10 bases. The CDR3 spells CASSRLGNEQFF. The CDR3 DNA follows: TGTGCCAGCAGCCGCCTAGGAAATGAGCAGTTCTTC.

CDR3 protein: CASSQGWDRNTEAFF. The CDR3 DNA reads TGTGCCAGCAGCCAAGGCTGGGACAGGAACACTGAAGCTTTCTTT. V is TRBV3-1 (or the pseudogene TRBV3-2) and J is TRBJ1-1, with TRBD1 identical over 7 bases. The CDR3 covers 15 residues. V was pared by 1 base and J by 1 base, with 3 bases of the junction left unmatched. Germline V gene sequence: CDR1 LGHDT, CDR2 YNNKEL (reference sequence).

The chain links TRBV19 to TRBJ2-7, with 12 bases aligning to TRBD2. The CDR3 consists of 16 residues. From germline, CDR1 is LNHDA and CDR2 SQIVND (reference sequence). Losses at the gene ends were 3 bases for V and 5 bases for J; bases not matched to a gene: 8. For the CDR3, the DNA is TGTGCCAGTAGTATTATCCGGACTAGCGGGATCAACGAGCAGTACTTC. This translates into CASSIIRTSGINEQYF.

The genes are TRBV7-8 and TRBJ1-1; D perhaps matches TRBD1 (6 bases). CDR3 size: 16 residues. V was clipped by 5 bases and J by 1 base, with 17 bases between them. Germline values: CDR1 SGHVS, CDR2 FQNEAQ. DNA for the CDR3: TGTGCCAGCAGCCCCCGCGACAGGCTACGGAACACTGAAGCTTTCTTT. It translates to CASSPRDRLRNTEAFF.

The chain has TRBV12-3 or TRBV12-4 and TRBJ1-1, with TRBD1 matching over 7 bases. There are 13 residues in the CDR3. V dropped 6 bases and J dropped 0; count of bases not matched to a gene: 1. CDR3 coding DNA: TGTGCCAGCAGGGGACAGCTGAACACTGAAGCTTTCTTT. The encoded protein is CASRGQLNTEAFF.

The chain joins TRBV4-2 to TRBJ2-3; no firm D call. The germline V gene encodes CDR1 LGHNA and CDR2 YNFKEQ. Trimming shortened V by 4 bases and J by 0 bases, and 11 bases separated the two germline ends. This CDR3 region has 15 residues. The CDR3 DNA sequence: TGTGCCAGCAGCCCAAGCACCACCAGCACAGATACGCAGTATTTT. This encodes CASSPSTTSTDTQYF.

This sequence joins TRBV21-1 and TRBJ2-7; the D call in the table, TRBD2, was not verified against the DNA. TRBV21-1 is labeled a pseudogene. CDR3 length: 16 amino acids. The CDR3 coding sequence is TGTGCCAGCAGCAAATCGTCGGGTGGGTCCTCCTACGAGCAGTACTTC. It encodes CASSKSSGGSSYEQYF.

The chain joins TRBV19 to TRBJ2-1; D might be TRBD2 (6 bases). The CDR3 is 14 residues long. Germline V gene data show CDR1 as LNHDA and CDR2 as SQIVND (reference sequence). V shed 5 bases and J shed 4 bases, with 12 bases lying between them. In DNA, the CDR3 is TGTGCCAGTAGTCGGGACTCAGTGTACAATGAGCAGTTCTTC. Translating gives CASSRDSVYNEQFF.